The 17 T cell receptor beta chains below all came from one sample that was sequenced in a study of OX40 agonist ivuxolimab in advanced cancers. The table came from immunoSEQ multiplex PCR; TCRdb's copy has only in-frame clones and leaves some out. The sample includes tens of thousands of clones, 84% of them seen just once. Sequencing was performed on CD4+ or CD8+ T cells sorted from blood, taken in a trial of the OX40 agonist ivuxolimab. The source is an adult with an advanced solid tumor such as melanoma, head and neck, liver or kidney cancer.

This clone was found once. The chain joins TRBV5-1 to TRBJ1-1, with D maybe TRBD1 (5 bases). The V and J ends lost 2 bases and 0 bases respectively, with 14 bases between them. The CDR3 consists of 16 residues. Looked up from germline, CDR1 is SGHRS and CDR2 is YFSETQ. The CDR3 protein is CASSFITGTLNTEAFF. In DNA form, the CDR3 reads TGCGCCAGCAGCTTTATCACCGGGACTCTGAACACTGAAGCTTTCTTT.

By share of the sample, this clone is medium-sized (0.01 to 0.1%). The rearrangement links TRBV30 to TRBJ1-5; tentatively, D is TRBD1 (6 bases). Trimming removed 2 bases at V and 7 bases at J, with 21 bases between. Looked up from germline, CDR1 is GTSNPN and CDR2 is SVGIG (reference sequence). There are 16 residues in the CDR3. The CDR3 DNA follows: TGTGCCTGGAGTCCCCAGGGGCTGACAGGTGGACAGCCCCAGCATTTT. Amino acid sequence: CAWSPQGLTGGQPQHF. The complete variable domain, with remaining parts taken from reference TRBV30 and TRBJ1-5, reads SQTIHQWPATLVQPVGSPLSLECTVEGTSNPNLYWYRQAAGRGLQLLFYSVGIGQISSEVPQNLSASRPQDRQFILSSKKLLLSDSGFYLCAWSPQGLTGGQPQHFGDGTRLSIL.

This chain connects TRBV30 to TRBJ2-5; no clear D gene. V lost 1 base, J lost 5 bases, and 8 bases lay in between. The germline V gene has CDR1 GTSNPN and CDR2 SVGIG (reference sequence). CDR3 length equals 12 residues. The chain's CDR3 is CAWSEGGETQYF. The CDR3 DNA reads TGTGCCTGGAGTGAGGGTGGGGAGACCCAGTACTTC.

The V call is TRBV18, the J call TRBJ2-2; 8 nucleotides align to TRBD1. This CDR3 region has 17 residues. CDR1 is KGHSH and CDR2 is LQKENI in the germline V gene. J gave up 4 bases and V 4 bases, and 11 bases lay outside the gene matches. The CDR3 DNA is TGTGCCAGCTCACTAATTCCGGGAACAGGGGGCACCGGGGAGCTGTTTTTT. Translation gives CASSLIPGTGGTGELFF.

The rearrangement joins TRBV6-5 to TRBJ2-7; D not resolved. V was clipped by 2 bases and J by 3 bases, with 14 bases between them. The V gene's germline CDR1 is MNHEY and CDR2 SVGAGI. The CDR3 is made up of 15 amino acids. The CDR3 reads CASSYAADLIYEQYF. The DNA of the CDR3 is TGTGCCAGCAGTTACGCCGCTGATCTCATCTACGAGCAGTACTTC.

The chain employs TRBV7-9 and TRBJ1-4, with D perhaps matching TRBD1 (6 bases). Germline assignment: CDR1 SEHNR and CDR2 FQNEAQ (reference sequence). The ends were cut back, 5 bases at V and 2 bases at J, with 9 bases in the middle. The CDR3 consists of 14 residues. CDR3 coding DNA: TGTGCCAGCAGCGTAGACAGGACTAATGAAAAACTGTTTTTT. It is translated as CASSVDRTNEKLFF.

The V gene is TRBV11-3, the J gene TRBJ2-1, with 14 bases lining up with TRBD2. The CDR3 covers 16 residues. The germline V gene encodes CDR1 SGHNT and CDR2 YENEEA. V was pared by 1 base and J by 4 bases, with 0 bases of the junction left unmatched. For the CDR3, the DNA is TGTGCCAGCAGCTTAGGACTAGCGGGGGGGTACAATGAGCAGTTCTTC. Protein: CASSLGLAGGYNEQFF.

The V gene is TRBV5-1, the J gene TRBJ2-5; D possibly corresponds to TRBD1 (6 bases). This CDR3 contains 15 residues. Germline CDR1 SGHRS, CDR2 YFSETQ. V gave up 3 bases and J gave up 2 bases, with 14 bases separating them. As DNA, the CDR3 is TGCGCCAGCAGCTCAAGGCCCGGACAGCAAGAGACCCAGTACTTC. This codes for CASSSRPGQQETQYF.

The rearrangement uses TRBV4-1 and TRBJ2-3; tentative D call: TRBD2 (7 bases). Trimming removed 6 bases at V and 1 base at J, with 11 bases between. This CDR3 region has 14 residues. Per the germline V gene, CDR1 is MGHRA and CDR2 is YSYEKL. The DNA for the CDR3 is TGCGCCAGCAGGGGGGGGCGCGGCACAGATACGCAGTATTTT. It yields the protein CASRGGRGTDTQYF.

This clone showed up just once. The chain couples TRBV28 to TRBJ1-5; possible D gene TRBD1, 5 bases. The CDR3 totals 15 residues. The germline V gene has CDR1 MDHEN and CDR2 SYDVKM. V lost 1 base, J lost 1 base, and 8 bases lay in between. CDR3 amino acids: CASSLLGPSNQPQHF. The CDR3 coding sequence is TGTGCCAGCAGTTTATTGGGACCAAGCAATCAGCCCCAGCATTTT.

The chain recombines TRBV28 with TRBJ2-1; 11 bases line up with TRBD2. The CDR3 sequence is 16 residues long. CDR1 is MDHEN and CDR2 is SYDVKM in the germline V gene. The trim removed 6 bases at V and 3 bases at J, leaving 7 bases unmatched. CDR3 DNA sequence: TGTGCCAGCAGAGATCTAGCGGGAGGAAACTACAATGAGCAGTTCTTC. It codes for CASRDLAGGNYNEQFF.

In the case of this clone: A much larger clone lies a single base off, so this may be a read error. Other DNA sequences from this sample encode an identical CDR3 as well. The CDR3 loop is CASMNRENTEAFF. CDR3 nucleotide sequence: TGCGCCAGCATGAATAGGGAGAACACTGAAGCTTTCTTT. The gene calls are TRBV10-1 and TRBJ1-1; D gene ambiguous. The CDR3 has 13 amino acids. Per germline, CDR1 WNHNN and CDR2 SYGVQD (reference sequence). The V end was cut by 7 bases, the J end by 1 base, with 10 bases between.

The genes are TRBV11-3 and TRBJ2-2, with D perhaps assigned TRBD1 or TRBD2 (5 bases each). Per germline, CDR1 SGHNT and CDR2 YENEEA. CDR3 length: 16 residues. Trimming stripped 4 bases from V and 0 bases from J, with 12 bases between. CDR3 sequence: CASSSPGPANTGELFF. CDR3 DNA: TGTGCCAGCAGCTCCCCGGGGCCCGCGAACACCGGGGAGCTGTTTTTT.

This clone was detected only once. This chain's CDR3 is CAAMRNSYNEQFF. The CDR3 DNA follows: TGTGCCGCGATGAGGAACTCCTACAATGAGCAGTTCTTC. The V and J genes are TRBV6-6 and TRBJ2-1, with D unclear. This CDR3 comprises 13 residues. Trimming left V 11 bases short and J 0 bases short, with 11 bases between. Germline CDR1 reads MNHNY; CDR2 reads SVGAGI (reference sequence).

The chain links TRBV7-3 to TRBJ2-7; TRBD1 agrees at 10 bases. Germline V gene sequence: CDR1 SGHTA, CDR2 FQGTGA. CDR3 length equals 14 residues. Trimming at V came to 2 bases and at J to 2 bases, leaving 0 bases not matched to a gene. The CDR3, as DNA: TGTGCCAGCAGCTTAGGACAGGGGGCCTACGAGCAGTACTTC. Its translation is CASSLGQGAYEQYF.

The rearrangement links TRBV28 to TRBJ1-4; no clear D. This CDR3 region has 14 residues. Trimming stripped 5 bases from V and 5 bases from J, with 12 bases between. The germline CDR1 and CDR2 sequences are MDHEN and SYDVKM. The DNA of the CDR3 is TGTGCCAGCAGTGCGACGGGTCTAAATGAAAAACTGTTTTTT. Encoded protein: CASSATGLNEKLFF.

The chain employs TRBV19 and TRBJ1-1; the D gene is possibly TRBD1 (5 bases). V lost 3 bases and J lost 2, with 13 bases in between. The length of the CDR3 is 15 residues. Germline V gene sequence: CDR1 LNHDA, CDR2 SQIVND (reference sequence). The CDR3 sequence: CASSIDWTPNTEAFF. CDR3 bases: TGTGCCAGTAGTATTGACTGGACACCAAACACTGAAGCTTTCTTT.